This T cell receptor (beta chain) stems from a study of blood T cell repertoires in COVID-19. Turning to the study itself: The United States, Italy and Spain provided the acute and convalescent COVID-19 samples.

Measured with immunoSEQ multiplex PCR; TCRdb has only the in-frame clones, and not every one. The table shows 150,000 or so clones, with around four fifths occurring only once. This CDR3 has 14 residues. Germline V gives CDR1 LNHDA, CDR2 SQIVND (reference sequence). Trimming left V 5 bases short and J 5 bases short, with 13 bases between. Sample: peripheral blood. The J gene is TRBJ2-1, the V gene TRBV19; D unclear. This TCR was recovered from a woman aged 55-70 years with acute or convalescent COVID-19. This chain's CDR3 is CASSLPDADNEQFF. The CDR3 DNA follows: TGTGCCAGTAGTCTCCCCGACGCGGACAATGAGCAGTTCTTC.